A selection of T cell receptor beta chains follows, all from one sample in a study of blood T cell repertoires in COVID-19. Clones were sequenced by immunoSEQ multiplex PCR, and TCRdb holds only the in-frame ones, with some missing. The sample contains 150,000 to 200,000 clones, roughly four fifths of which appear only once. Sequenced material: peripheral blood. These receptors originate from a woman aged 70-85 years with COVID-19, enrolled during active disease. Both conserved end residues are part of each CDR3. D genes are given only for firm matches. Clone sizes are given selectively: once, few, many, or a class where the clone is expanded.

v_call	cdr3_length	clone_size	j_call	d_call	cdr3_nt	cdr3_aa
TRBV2	16	many	TRBJ1-5	.	TGTGCCAGCAGTGAGGGGACATTTGTAGGCAATCAGCCCCAGCATTTT	CASSEGTFVGNQPQHF
TRBV5-1	14	.	TRBJ1-6	TRBD1	TGCGCCAGCACTTGGGGACAGATTAATTCACCCCTCCACTTT	CASTWGQINSPLHF
TRBV28	14	few	TRBJ1-1	.	TGTGCCAGCAGGACTACAGAGATCAACACTGAAGCTTTCTTT	CASRTTEINTEAFF
TRBV28	15	.	TRBJ2-2	.	TGTGCCAGCAGTTATTGGACAGCGAACAGCGGGGAGCTGTTTTTT	CASSYWTANSGELFF
TRBV7-2	14	.	TRBJ2-7	.	TGTGCCAGCAGCTTGGCTACAGGGACGGGCGAGCAGTACTTC	CASSLATGTGEQYF
TRBV6-5	15	.	TRBJ2-7	.	TGTGCCAGCAGTATAGCAGCTCCGAGCCCCTACGAGCAGTACTTC	CASSIAAPSPYEQYF
TRBV7-8	15	.	TRBJ1-5	TRBD1	TGTGCCAGCAGCTTAGTTGGGACAGGGCATCAGCCCCAGCATTTT	CASSLVGTGHQPQHF
TRBV6-6	16	once	TRBJ2-6	TRBD2	TGTGCCAGCAGACTAGCGGCTGTCTCTGGGGCCAACGTCCTGACTTTC	CASRLAAVSGANVLTF
TRBV5-1	16	once	TRBJ2-1	.	TGCGCCAGCAGCTTGGGAAAGGGGTGGGGGCAAAGTGAGCAGTTCTTC	CASSLGKGWGQSEQFF
TRBV18	14	.	TRBJ2-1	.	TGTGCCAGCTCACCACCGGCAGGGATGGGCGAGCAGTTCTTC	CASSPPAGMGEQFF
TRBV5-1	15	.	TRBJ2-1	TRBD2	TGCGCCAGCAGCGGCGGGACTAGCGGGACCCATGAGCAGTTCTTC	CASSGGTSGTHEQFF
TRBV7-2	15	many	TRBJ2-7	TRBD1	TGTGCCAGCAGCCAACAGGGACAGCCTGCCTACGAGCAGTACTTC	CASSQQGQPAYEQYF
TRBV6-5	13	.	TRBJ2-4	.	TGTGCCAGCAGACAGAGGGCTTATGGCATTCAGTACTTC	CASRQRAYGIQYF
TRBV6-2/TRBV6-3	15	.	TRBJ2-7	TRBD2	TGTGCCAGCAGTTACTCATGGGCTAGCGGATACGAGCAGTACTTC	CASSYSWASGYEQYF
TRBV25-1	14	.	TRBJ2-5	.	TGTGCCAGCGTTGCTCGGGACAACAGAGAGACCCAGTACTTC	CASVARDNRETQYF
TRBV19	16	.	TRBJ2-7	.	TGTGCCAGTAGTAGCTTACAGACCCGCCGGCTGTACGAGCAGTACTTC	CASSSLQTRRLYEQYF
TRBV10-2	16	.	TRBJ2-7	TRBD2	TGCGCCAGCAGTGGTGGACTAGCGGGAGTGAGGAACGAGCAGTACTTC	CASSGGLAGVRNEQYF
TRBV27	18	.	TRBJ2-3	TRBD2	TGTGCCAGCAGTTTATCGAGGGGCACTAGCGGGAGTTCAGATACGCAGTATTTT	CASSLSRGTSGSSDTQYF
TRBV7-2	12	.	TRBJ1-2	.	TGTGCCAGCAGCTTAATAAACTATGGCTACACCTTC	CASSLINYGYTF
TRBV15	15	.	TRBJ1-5	TRBD1	TGTGCCACCAGCAAAGGACAGGGGGACAATCAGCCCCAGCATTTT	CATSKGQGDNQPQHF
TRBV10-2	15	.	TRBJ1-4	.	TGCGCCAGCAGTGCCAGGGGCGCAACTAATGAAAAACTGTTTTTT	CASSARGATNEKLFF
TRBV18	17	.	TRBJ1-3	TRBD1	TGTGCCAGCTCACCAGTCCGGGACAGATCCTCTGGAAACACCATATATTTT	CASSPVRDRSSGNTIYF
TRBV7-3	13	.	TRBJ2-2	.	TGTGCCAGCAGCAACCTACCAACCGGGGAGCTGTTTTTT	CASSNLPTGELFF
TRBV12-3/TRBV12-4	11	.	TRBJ1-1	.	TGTGCCAGCAGTTTCGGAGGGGTGGCTTTCTTT	CASSFGGVAFF
TRBV27	17	.	TRBJ1-2	TRBD1	TGTGCCAGCAGTCCGTTATGGGGGGGACAGGGCGGTCATGGCTACACCTTC	CASSPLWGGQGGHGYTF
TRBV28	14	few	TRBJ2-7	TRBD1	TGTGCCAGCACCCGCGGACAGGGGAGCTACGAGCAGTACTTC	CASTRGQGSYEQYF
TRBV27	19	.	TRBJ2-7	TRBD2	TGTGCCAGCAGTTGGAAGGGACTAGCGGGAGGGTCCTACTCCTACGAGCAGTACTTC	CASSWKGLAGGSYSYEQYF
TRBV5-1	15	.	TRBJ2-5	TRBD1	TGCGCCAGCAGCGGCGGGGACAGGGAGGTCGAGACCCAGTACTTC	CASSGGDREVETQYF
TRBV27	15	.	TRBJ1-1	TRBD1	TGTGCCAGCAGTTTGAAAGGGGGCTCGAACACTGAAGCTTTCTTT	CASSLKGGSNTEAFF
TRBV28	17	.	TRBJ2-5	TRBD2	TGTGCCAGCAGCCCACTATCGGCGGGAGGGCTTGGGGAGACCCAGTACTTC	CASSPLSAGGLGETQYF
TRBV7-9	13	.	TRBJ1-1	TRBD1	TGTGCCAGCAGCTTAGGGTCGACAGGGGGAGCTTTCTTT	CASSLGSTGGAFF
TRBV10-3	17	.	TRBJ2-7	.	TGTGCCATCAGTGATCCAAGAAAACACAGGGAATTCCACGAGCAGTACTTC	CAISDPRKHREFHEQYF
TRBV10-3	14	once	TRBJ2-1	TRBD2	TGTGCCATCAGTGGGACTAGCGGATACAATGAGCAGTTCTTC	CAISGTSGYNEQFF
TRBV27	15	.	TRBJ2-1	TRBD1	TGTGCCAGCACTCAACTCGGACAGGGGGAGAATGAGCAGTTCTTC	CASTQLGQGENEQFF
TRBV11-2	18	.	TRBJ1-3	.	TGTGCCAGCAGCTCAAGGGGCATCTCGCGATTCTCTGGAAACACCATATATTTT	CASSSRGISRFSGNTIYF
TRBV11-2	15	.	TRBJ2-1	.	TGTGCCAGCAGCTTAGATGGGGGGCGACTAGCTGAGCAGTTCTTC	CASSLDGGRLAEQFF
TRBV7-3	13	.	TRBJ1-1	.	TGTGCCAGCAGCTTACAGGCGAACACTGAAGCTTTCTTT	CASSLQANTEAFF
TRBV7-2	19	.	TRBJ2-6	.	TGTGCCAGCAGCTTAGAACTAGCTTGGGGCATTGGGGGGGCCAACGTCCTGACTTTC	CASSLELAWGIGGANVLTF
TRBV24-1	20	.	TRBJ2-3	TRBD1	TGTGCCACCAGTGGGGGGGACAGGGATAGGGGCATGCAGAAGACAGATACGCAGTATTTT	CATSGGDRDRGMQKTDTQYF
TRBV4-1	15	once	TRBJ2-7	.	TGCGCCAGCAGCCTACTAGCAGTTGGGGACTACGAGCAGTACTTC	CASSLLAVGDYEQYF
TRBV3-1/TRBV3-2	12	.	TRBJ1-2	TRBD1	TGTGCCAGCAGCCATATTAACAGGGGGCAGACCTTC	CASSHINRGQTF
TRBV6-5	15	once	TRBJ2-3	.	TGTGCCAGCAGTTACGGGACAACCCGCACAGATACGCAGTATTTT	CASSYGTTRTDTQYF
TRBV19	13	.	TRBJ1-1	.	TGTGCCAGTGAGCCGCGGGAACGCACTGAAGCTTTCTTT	CASEPRERTEAFF
TRBV27	15	many	TRBJ1-6	.	TGTGCCAGCAGGCCTCCCGGCTCCTATAATTCACCCCTCCACTTT	CASRPPGSYNSPLHF
TRBV11-2	17	.	TRBJ2-2	TRBD1	TGTGCCAGCAGCACCTCACAGGGGGCGAGGGGCACCGGGGAGCTGTTTTTT	CASSTSQGARGTGELFF